What follows are 31 T cell receptor beta chains derived from one specimen sequenced in a study of blood T cell repertoires in COVID-19. Here immunoSEQ multiplex PCR was the method, and the copy in TCRdb shows in-frame clones only, minus some. The sample lists 200,000 to 300,000 clones, roughly 84% occurring once. Sample: peripheral blood. All receptors derive from a man aged 35-49 years who had recovered from COVID-19.

This clone was seen ten or more times. The gene calls are TRBV6-5 and TRBJ2-1, with unresolved D. V shed 5 bases and J shed 0 bases, with 8 bases lying between them. The CDR3 contains 14 residues. From germline, CDR1 is MNHEY and CDR2 SVGAGI. The CDR3 region has the DNA TGTGCCAGCAGTCTCACAAGCTCCTACAATGAGCAGTTCTTC. Translating it yields CASSLTSSYNEQFF.

The J gene is TRBJ2-2, the V gene TRBV5-1; a possible D gene is TRBD2 (6 bases). CDR3 length: 15 amino acids. Trimming cost V 4 bases and J 6 bases, with 16 bases left between them. Germline CDR1 and CDR2: SGHRS and YFSETQ. The CDR3 DNA sequence: TGCGCCAGCAGCCCGGGGACTCAGGGTGCCGGGGAGCTGTTTTTT. Encoded protein: CASSPGTQGAGELFF.

The V and J genes are TRBV7-9 and TRBJ2-5; TRBD1 is a possible D gene (6 bases). Trimming pared 7 bases from V and 5 bases from J, leaving 14 bases between. The CDR3 totals 13 residues. Germline CDR1 reads SEHNR; CDR2 reads FQNEAQ (reference sequence). The CDR3 DNA is TGTGCCAGCACCCTATTGGGGGCGGAGACCCAGTACTTC. This sequence encodes CASTLLGAETQYF.

V and J are TRBV19 and TRBJ1-1, with 8 bases that match TRBD1. This CDR3 spans 14 amino acids. In germline, CDR1 is LNHDA, CDR2 SQIVND (reference sequence). After removal of 6 bases from V and 5 bases from J, the junction contained 8 bases not matched to a gene. CDR3 coding DNA: TGTGCCAGTAGCTCAGACAGGGGTTGGACTGAAGCTTTCTTT. Residues: CASSSDRGWTEAFF. The entire variable domain, with the rest obtained from reference TRBV19 and TRBJ1-1, is as follows: DGGITQSPKYLFRKEGQNVTLSCEQNLNHDAMYWYRQDPGQGLRLIYYSQIVNDFQKGDIAEGYSVSREKKESFPLTVTSAQKNPTAFYLCASSSDRGWTEAFFGQGTRLTVV.

The chain has TRBV5-1 and TRBJ1-6; D gene uncertain. Trimming removed 4 bases from V and 8 bases from J, with 13 bases in between. Germline CDR1 reads SGHRS; CDR2 reads YFSETQ. This CDR3 has 14 amino acids. CDR3 residues: CASSRSGVDSPLHF. CDR3 coding DNA: TGCGCCAGCAGCAGGAGCGGGGTCGATTCACCCCTCCACTTT.

The rearrangement uses TRBV6-6 and TRBJ2-5; no clear D. This CDR3 is 14 amino acids long. V lost 3 bases, J lost 2 bases, and 10 bases lay in between. CDR1 and CDR2 (germline): MNHNY, SVGAGI (reference sequence). DNA for the CDR3: TGTGCCAGCAGTTATATGGCCAGGCAAGAGACCCAGTACTTC. Translated: CASSYMARQETQYF.

The V gene is TRBV19, the J gene TRBJ2-7, with 9 bases fitting TRBD2. V trimming: 5 bases; J trimming: 1 base; junction bases outside the gene matches: 3. The V gene's germline CDR1 is LNHDA and CDR2 SQIVND (reference sequence). The CDR3 contains 14 residues. The CDR3 sequence is CASSDTSGSYEQYF. The CDR3 coding sequence is TGTGCCAGTAGTGACACTAGCGGGTCCTACGAGCAGTACTTC. Looking up the rest from reference TRBV19 and TRBJ2-7 gives the full variable domain: DGGITQSPKYLFRKEGQNVTLSCEQNLNHDAMYWYRQDPGQGLRLIYYSQIVNDFQKGDIAEGYSVSREKKESFPLTVTSAQKNPTAFYLCASSDTSGSYEQYFGPGTRLTVT.

The chain joins TRBV27 to TRBJ2-7, with 8 positions matching TRBD1. The CDR3 loop spans 14 amino acids. Germline values: CDR1 MNHEY, CDR2 SMNVEV (reference sequence). With V trimmed by 1 base and J by 2 bases, 1 base remained unmatched. The CDR3 protein is CASSLWDRPYEQYF. The CDR3 region has the DNA TGTGCCAGCAGTTTATGGGACAGGCCCTACGAGCAGTACTTC.

The chain joins TRBV6-6 to TRBJ1-1; 8 bases fit TRBD1. The CDR3 loop spans 14 amino acids. The V and J ends lost 4 bases and 4 bases, in that order; junction bases with no gene match: 5. Germline lookup yields CDR1 MNHNY and CDR2 SVGAGI (reference sequence). For the CDR3, the DNA is TGTGCCAGCAGTTCGACAGGGGCGCGCACTGAAGCTTTCTTT. It translates to CASSSTGARTEAFF.

The J gene is TRBJ1-2, the V gene TRBV6-5, with D possibly being TRBD1 (6 bases). The V gene's germline CDR1 is MNHEY and CDR2 SVGAGI. This CDR3 has 16 residues. Trimming removed 2 bases from V and 4 bases from J, with 17 bases in between. The CDR3 DNA reads as TGTGCCAGCAGTTACACCCCCCGCGGGGGCAGCTATGGCTACACCTTC. It specifies CASSYTPRGGSYGYTF.

This clone was seen just once. The CDR3 loop is CASSSGTSTNEKLFF. The CDR3 DNA reads TGTGCCAGCAGCTCAGGGACTTCAACTAATGAAAAACTGTTTTTT. The chain recombines TRBV11-2 with TRBJ1-4; TRBD1 is a possible D gene (5 bases). This CDR3 region has 15 residues. Trimming shortened V by 4 bases and J by 0 bases, and 9 bases separated the two germline ends. Looked up from germline, CDR1 is SGHAT and CDR2 is FQNNGV.

The rearrangement joins TRBV10-3 to TRBJ2-5, with a weak D call TRBD1 (5 bases). This CDR3 has 13 residues. The V gene's germline CDR1 is ENHRY and CDR2 SYGVKD. The V end lost 4 bases, the J end lost 2 bases, and 8 bases lay between the germline ends. The DNA of the CDR3 is TGTGCCATCAGTGTTCAGGGACAAGAGACCCAGTACTTC. It is translated as CAISVQGQETQYF.

The J gene is TRBJ1-5, the V gene TRBV20-1; D is possibly TRBD1 (6 bases). The V end lost 3 bases, the J end lost 4 bases, and 16 bases lay between the germline ends. Germline V gives CDR1 DFQATT, CDR2 SNEGSKA (reference sequence). The CDR3 loop spans 15 amino acids. DNA of the CDR3: TGCAGTGCTAGTTCAGCGGGGGCGGGGAATCAGCCCCAGCATTTT. Amino acids: CSASSAGAGNQPQHF.

The rearrangement links TRBV18 to TRBJ1-1, with 10 positions matching TRBD1. V trimming: 4 bases; J trimming: 4 bases; junction bases outside the gene matches: 6. Germline loops: CDR1 KGHSH, CDR2 LQKENI. The CDR3 has 15 amino acids. The DNA of the CDR3 is TGTGCCAGCTCACAACGGGGACAGGGGAGCACTGAAGCTTTCTTT. It codes for CASSQRGQGSTEAFF.

The J gene is TRBJ2-5, the V gene TRBV7-2; D is perhaps TRBD2 (6 bases). Deletions cut 2 bases from V and 4 bases from J, with 11 bases between. This CDR3 has 14 residues. CDR1 is SGHTA and CDR2 is FQGNSA in the germline V gene. The CDR3: CASSLWGLSETQYF. The CDR3 nucleotides are TGTGCCAGCAGCTTATGGGGACTCTCAGAGACCCAGTACTTC.

The chain links TRBV3-1 (or the pseudogene TRBV3-2) to TRBJ2-5; 8 bases agree with TRBD2. This CDR3 is 15 amino acids long. V lost 5 bases, J lost 2 bases, and 7 bases stayed unmatched. CDR1 is LGHDT, CDR2 YNNKEL, per germline (reference sequence). This chain's CDR3 is CASSFARGGQETQYF. The CDR3 nucleotides are TGTGCCAGCAGCTTTGCCCGGGGGGGTCAAGAGACCCAGTACTTC.

The rearrangement uses TRBV5-1 and TRBJ1-4; 7 bases agree with TRBD1. The V segment lost 3 bases and the J segment 7 bases; nucleotides outside the gene matches: 3. Germline V CDR1 and CDR2: SGHRS, YFSETQ. CDR3 length: 13 residues. The CDR3 bases are TGCGCCAGCAGCTACAGGGGCGGTGAAAAACTGTTTTTT. Encoded protein: CASSYRGGEKLFF.

The chain links TRBV12-3 or TRBV12-4 to TRBJ2-7; D uncertain. The CDR3 is made up of 12 amino acids. V was pared by 3 bases and J by 6 bases, with 9 bases between. CDR3 in DNA: TGTGCCAGCAGTTTGCTAACTTCCGAGCAGTACTTC. This encodes CASSLLTSEQYF.

This CDR3 reads CASSPQRDEAFF. CDR3 DNA: TGTGCCAGCTCACCACAACGGGATGAAGCTTTCTTT. V is TRBV18 and J is TRBJ1-1; D unclear. Germline values: CDR1 KGHSH, CDR2 LQKENI. Trimming stripped 1 base from V and 7 bases from J, with 7 bases between. The CDR3 runs 12 residues. The entire variable domain, with the rest obtained from reference TRBV18 and TRBJ1-1, is as follows: NAGVMQNPRHLVRRRGQEARLRCSPMKGHSHVYWYRQLPEEGLKFMVYLQKENIIDESGMPKERFSAEFPKEGPSILRIQQVVRGDSAAYFCASSPQRDEAFFGQGTRLTVV.

This chain connects TRBV7-2 to TRBJ2-3; 12 nucleotides agree with TRBD2. Germline V gene data show CDR1 as SGHTA and CDR2 as FQGNSA. The junction had 4 bases not matched to a gene; V was cut back by 3 bases and J by 0 bases. This CDR3 contains 17 residues. The CDR3 DNA follows: TGTGCCAGCAGCTTGCTAGCGGGGGGGTCTAGCACAGATACGCAGTATTTT. Protein: CASSLLAGGSSTDTQYF. The variable domain in full, completed from reference TRBV7-2 and TRBJ2-3, reads GAGVSQSPSNKVTEKGKDVELRCDPISGHTALYWYRQSLGQGLEFLIYFQGNSAPDKSGLPSDRFSAERTGGSVSTLTIQRTQQEDSAVYLCASSLLAGGSSTDTQYFGPGTRLTVL.

The chain is built from TRBV5-1 and TRBJ2-7; TRBD2 agrees at 10 bases. V shed 0 bases, J shed 6 bases, and the junction held 6 bases outside the gene matches. The CDR3 runs to 15 residues. The germline V gene has CDR1 SGHRS and CDR2 YFSETQ. CDR3 in amino acids: CASSLGGTSVREQYF. As DNA, the CDR3 is TGCGCCAGCAGCTTGGGAGGGACTAGCGTTCGCGAGCAGTACTTC.

The chain recombines TRBV6-1 with TRBJ1-3; the D is unclear. CDR3 length equals 16 residues. V dropped 1 base and J dropped 0 bases, with 10 bases sitting between them. CDR1 is MNHNS, CDR2 SASEGT, per germline. The CDR3 DNA reads TGTGCCAGCAGTGAAGAACATCCTGACTCTGGAAACACCATATATTTT. It specifies CASSEEHPDSGNTIYF.

The CDR3 nucleotides are TGTGCCAGCAAACGAATCGGCGGTTCGAACACCGGGGAGCTGTTTTTT. It specifies CASKRIGGSNTGELFF. The gene calls are TRBV27 and TRBJ2-2; D remains ambiguous. The length of the CDR3 is 16 residues. Germline CDR1 MNHEY, CDR2 SMNVEV (reference sequence). Trimming took 7 bases from V and 0 from J, leaving 15 bases between them.

The chain carries TRBV10-3 and TRBJ1-1, with TRBD1 matching over 7 bases. The CDR3 consists of 14 residues. Per germline, CDR1 ENHRY and CDR2 SYGVKD. V lost 7 bases to trimming and J lost 0 bases; unmatched junction nucleotides: 5. The DNA for the CDR3 is TGTGCCATCACGACAGGGCCCATGAACACTGAAGCTTTCTTT. As protein: CAITTGPMNTEAFF.

V usage is TRBV10-3 and J usage is TRBJ2-1; 11 bases are shared with TRBD2. Trimming removed 7 bases from V and 9 bases from J; junction bases left unmatched: 8. Germline CDR1 and CDR2: ENHRY and SYGVKD. This CDR3 comprises 14 residues. The DNA of the CDR3 is TGTGCCATCATTAGCGGGGGGGCCTCCAGTGAGCAGTTCTTC. Translation: CAIISGGASSEQFF.

The rearrangement joins TRBV4-3 to TRBJ1-6, with a weak D call TRBD1 (6 bases). The germline V gene encodes CDR1 LGHNA and CDR2 YSLEER. V shed 4 bases and J shed 6 bases, with 16 bases lying between them. CDR3 length: 16 residues. The CDR3 region has the DNA TGCGCCAGCAGCCGGTCACCAGGGGCCGGTAATTCACCCCTCCACTTT. Translating gives CASSRSPGAGNSPLHF.

The genes are TRBV7-9 and TRBJ1-1; TRBD1 matches 7 bases. V lost 4 bases, J lost 0 bases, and 2 bases stayed unmatched. The CDR3 extends over 14 amino acids. CDR1 and CDR2 (germline): SEHNR, FQNEAQ (reference sequence). The CDR3: CASSSGGMNTEAFF. The CDR3, as DNA: TGTGCCAGCAGCTCAGGGGGGATGAACACTGAAGCTTTCTTT.

The V and J genes are TRBV19 and TRBJ1-1, with a tentative D call TRBD1 (6 bases). CDR1 and CDR2 from the germline V gene are LNHDA and SQIVND (reference sequence). The CDR3 extends over 14 amino acids. Trimming took 6 bases from V and 4 from J, leaving 15 bases between them. CDR3 protein: CASRAQGSGTEAFF. The CDR3 DNA sequence: TGTGCCAGTAGGGCACAGGGTTCTGGCACTGAAGCTTTCTTT.

This chain uses TRBV4-3 with TRBJ2-3, with 14 bases fitting TRBD2. Trimming at V came to 0 bases and at J to 6 bases, leaving 2 bases not matched to a gene. CDR3 size: 16 residues. Germline assignment: CDR1 LGHNA and CDR2 YSLEER. The CDR3: CASSQETSGRDDTQYF. CDR3 nucleotide sequence: TGCGCCAGCAGCCAAGAGACTAGCGGGAGGGACGATACGCAGTATTTT.

This clone was recorded once. The rearrangement joins TRBV21-1 to TRBJ1-5. TRBV21-1 is listed as a pseudogene. The CDR3 loop spans 14 amino acids. The CDR3 nucleotides read TGTGCCAGCAGCAAAGATCGAGGAAAACAGCCCCAGCATTTT. Its translation: CASSKDRGKQPQHF.

The chain recombines TRBV27 with TRBJ1-5; the D gene is possibly TRBD1 (5 bases). Germline V gives CDR1 MNHEY, CDR2 SMNVEV (reference sequence). Trimming shortened V by 0 bases and J by 6 bases, and 9 bases separated the two germline ends. CDR3 length equals 14 residues. CDR3 region: CASSLSWGGQPQHF. The CDR3 DNA is TGTGCCAGCAGTTTATCTTGGGGGGGTCAGCCCCAGCATTTT.